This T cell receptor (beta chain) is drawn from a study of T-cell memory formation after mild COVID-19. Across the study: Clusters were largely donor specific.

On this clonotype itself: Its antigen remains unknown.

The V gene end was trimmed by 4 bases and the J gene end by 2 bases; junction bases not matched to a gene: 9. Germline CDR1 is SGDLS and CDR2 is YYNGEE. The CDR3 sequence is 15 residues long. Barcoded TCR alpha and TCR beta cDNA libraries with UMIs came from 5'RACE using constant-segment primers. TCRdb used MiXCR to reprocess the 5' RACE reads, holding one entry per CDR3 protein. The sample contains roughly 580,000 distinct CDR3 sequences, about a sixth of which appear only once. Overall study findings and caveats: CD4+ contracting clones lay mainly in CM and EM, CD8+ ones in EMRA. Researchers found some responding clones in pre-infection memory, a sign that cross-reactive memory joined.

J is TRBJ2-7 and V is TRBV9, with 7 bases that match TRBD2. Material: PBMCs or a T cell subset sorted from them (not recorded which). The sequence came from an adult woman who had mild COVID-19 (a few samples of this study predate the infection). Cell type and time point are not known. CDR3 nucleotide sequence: TGTGCCAGCAGCCAGACGGTGGGAGGGCCCTACGAGCAGTACTTC. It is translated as CASSQTVGGPYEQYF.